The 10 T cell receptor beta chains presented below share a single source sample, sequenced in a study of T cells in Graves' hyperthyroidism and ophthalmopathy. The investigators amplified TCR beta CDR3 regions from RNA transcripts. The primer set for the first-round RT-PCR of the TCR CDR3 was HTBI. TCRdb re-called the multiplex PCR reads with MiXCR, one entry per CDR3 protein. The table includes about 640,000 distinct CDR3 sequences, under 25% detected once. Sequences were obtained from blood. The receptors derive from a man aged 25-40 years with Graves' ophthalmopathy.

Only a few counts were recorded for this clonotype. The rearrangement uses TRBV20-1 and TRBJ2-1, with TRBD2 matching 9 bases. The V segment lost 6 bases and the J segment 7 bases; nucleotides outside the gene matches: 10. The CDR3 covers 14 residues. Per the germline V gene, CDR1 is DFQATT and CDR2 is SNEGSKA (reference sequence). CDR3 in DNA: TGCAGTGCCATACTCGCGGGAGGGCTTAATGAGCAGTTCTTC. Amino acid sequence: CSAILAGGLNEQFF.

In regard to this clonotype: At one end the junction does not follow the germline gene, possibly because of a read error. V gene TRBV11-1 combines with J gene TRBJ1-6; 9 nucleotides line up with TRBD1. CDR3 size: 15 residues. Germline lookup yields CDR1 SGHAT and CDR2 FQDESV (reference sequence). CDR3 sequence: CASSLQGARNSPPHF. The CDR3 region has the DNA TGTGCCAGCAGCCTACAGGGGGCTCGGAATTCACCCCCCCACTTT.

This clonotype was counted ten times or more. This chain joins TRBV3-1 and TRBJ2-7, with D tentatively TRBD1 (5 bases). The CDR3 totals 15 residues. Germline CDR1 is LGHDT and CDR2 is YNNKEL (reference sequence). Trimming stripped 1 base from V and 1 base from J, with 11 bases between. CDR3 protein: CASSQGTRYSYEQYF. CDR3 nucleotide sequence: TGTGCCAGCAGCCAAGGGACAAGGTATTCCTACGAGCAGTACTTC.

This clonotype was counted between two and nine times. The CDR3 DNA reads TGTGCCAGCAGCCAAGAATTTGGTAGGGGAACAGATACGCAGTATTTT. It is translated as CASSQEFGRGTDTQYF. The chain is built from TRBV3-1 and TRBJ2-3; D perhaps matches TRBD1 (5 bases). Germline loops: CDR1 LGHDT, CDR2 YNNKEL (reference sequence). The CDR3 runs to 16 residues. Trimming pared 0 bases from V and 3 bases from J, leaving 13 bases between.

In this sample, this clonotype turned up a few times. The chain joins TRBV28 to TRBJ1-5; D is undetermined. Trimming cost V 7 bases and J 4 bases, with 8 bases left between them. From germline, CDR1 is MDHEN and CDR2 SYDVKM. The CDR3 runs 12 residues. For the CDR3, the DNA is TGTGCCAGCAACCTTGGTAATCAGCCCCAGCATTTT. Its translation is CASNLGNQPQHF.

This clonotype showed up many times. V gene TRBV6-2 or TRBV6-3 combines with J gene TRBJ2-2; the match to TRBD1 covers 8 bases. CDR3 length equals 14 residues. Germline V gives CDR1 MNHEY, CDR2 SVGEGT. With V trimmed by 10 bases and J by 4 bases, 8 bases remained unmatched. CDR3 in amino acids: CAIWTGSATGELFF. Here the CDR3 DNA reads TGTGCCATCTGGACAGGGAGTGCCACCGGGGAGCTGTTTTTT.

This clonotype came up a few times. The CDR3 DNA sequence: TGTGCCAGCACCGCAAAGGGGTACCCCACTAGCGGGGTAGAGACCCAGTACTTC. It yields the protein CASTAKGYPTSGVETQYF. The gene calls are TRBV27 and TRBJ2-5; 10 bases are a match to TRBD2. Looked up from germline, CDR1 is MNHEY and CDR2 is SMNVEV (reference sequence). The J segment lost 4 bases and the V segment lost 7 bases, leaving 18 bases of the junction unmatched. This CDR3 has 18 amino acids.

V gene TRBV27 combines with J gene TRBJ2-1, with D tentatively TRBD2 (6 bases). The CDR3 is 13 amino acids. Germline V gene data show CDR1 as MNHEY and CDR2 as SMNVEV (reference sequence). Deletions cut 8 bases from V and 1 base from J, with 9 bases between. Here the CDR3 reads CASGTLSYNEQFF. CDR3 coding DNA: TGTGCCAGCGGGACTCTTTCCTACAATGAGCAGTTCTTC.

This clonotype was observed a few times. V gene TRBV29-1 combines with J gene TRBJ2-5; TRBD1 might be the D (6 bases). The CDR3 contains 12 residues. Germline V gene lookup returns CDR1 SQVTM and CDR2 ANQGSEA. The V gene lost 5 bases and the J gene lost 2 bases, with 9 bases spanning the gap. The CDR3 here is CSVWTEQETQYF. DNA for the CDR3: TGCAGCGTTTGGACAGAACAAGAGACCCAGTACTTC.

To note about this clonotype: Since a much larger clone is just one base distant, this may be a read error. The chain is built from TRBV2 and TRBJ2-7; D may match TRBD1 or TRBD2 (5 bases each). CDR3 length equals 12 residues. CDR1 is SNHLY, CDR2 FYNNEI, per germline. The DNA for the CDR3 is TGTGCCAGCAGTGAAGGGGGGTACGGGCAGTACTTC. Translating it yields CASSEGGYGQYF.